The next 28 T cell receptor beta chains were all read from a single sample in a study of CD8 T cells in ankylosing spondylitis. Notes on the study in general: It appeared that ankylosing spondylitis blood was characterized by a TCR beta motif of several highly homologous variants.

Antigen specificity for these receptors is unknown. Using its own MiXCR run on the 5' RACE reads, TCRdb lists one record per CDR3 protein. Here the sample spans around 540,000 distinct CDR3 sequences, over 9.5% being singletons. The material sequenced was blood, either unsorted or a sorted T cell fraction (not recorded which). The receptors originated from a male donor with ankylosing spondylitis.

There are a few counts of this clonotype. The genes are TRBV5-5 and TRBJ2-7, with 12 bases lining up with TRBD1. Germline V gene sequence: CDR1 SGHKS, CDR2 YYEKEE (reference sequence). Unmatched junction bases numbered 5, after V lost 3 bases and J lost 7 bases. CDR3 length: 14 amino acids. DNA of the CDR3: TGTGCCAGCAGCTGGGGACAGGGGGCTGGGGAGCAGTACGTC. Amino acid sequence: CASSWGQGAGEQYV.

This clonotype has just a few counts. The J gene is TRBJ2-5, the V gene TRBV10-3, with TRBD1 matching 9 bases. V dropped 2 bases and J dropped 5; count of bases not matched to a gene: 15. The germline gives CDR1 ENHRY, CDR2 SYGVKD. The CDR3 extends over 18 amino acids. Here the CDR3 DNA reads TGTGCCATCAGTGAGGAAGGGCCCGGGACAGGGTATGCGGAGACCCAGTACTTC. Amino acids: CAISEEGPGTGYAETQYF.

Ten or more counts support this clonotype. The V gene is TRBV12-3 or TRBV12-4, the J gene TRBJ1-1; the D gene is possibly TRBD1 (6 bases). The CDR3 is 13 residues long. Trimming cost V 2 bases and J 6 bases, with 10 bases left between them. This chain's CDR3 is CASSLSGGSEAFF. The CDR3 DNA is TGTGCCAGCAGTTTATCGGGGGGCTCTGAAGCTTTCTTT.

This clonotype showed up just a few times. This chain links TRBV2 with TRBJ1-6; TRBD1 matches at 7 bases. Germline values: CDR1 SNHLY, CDR2 FYNNEI. This CDR3 is built from 17 residues. V gave up 5 bases and J gave up 3 bases; unmatched junction bases: 10. The DNA of the CDR3 is TGTGCCAGCAGTAGCCGGGACAGTAGTGACTATAATTCACCCCTCCACTTT. Translation: CASSSRDSSDYNSPLHF.

This clonotype was observed once. This may stem from a read error, because a much larger clone lies one nucleotide away. The V call is TRBV7-2, the J call TRBJ2-7, with 13 bases fitting TRBD2. The V segment lost 5 bases and the J segment 6 bases; nucleotides outside the gene matches: 13. Germline-derived CDR1 and CDR2 are SGHTA and FQGNSA. This CDR3 has 17 residues. The CDR3 nucleotides are TGTGCCAGCAGCATAAACGGACTAGCGGGAGTCCATCTCGAGCAGTACTTC. This codes for CASSINGLAGVHLEQYF.

The genes are TRBV18 and TRBJ1-3; D gene uncertain. The CDR3 totals 16 residues. Germline assignment: CDR1 KGHSH and CDR2 LQKENI. The V gene lost 3 bases and the J gene lost 0 bases, with 12 bases spanning the gap. The CDR3 nucleotides read TGTGCCAGCTCACCGCCGACGGATATCTCTGGAAACACCATATATTTT. The encoded protein is CASSPPTDISGNTIYF.

This clonotype has ten or more counts. This CDR3 reads CASSPNRGRDTGELFF. In DNA form, the CDR3 reads TGTGCCAGCAGCCCCAACAGGGGGCGAGACACCGGGGAGCTGTTTTTT. The V call is TRBV9, the J call TRBJ2-2; TRBD1 matches at 9 bases. The CDR3 totals 16 residues. The germline CDR1 and CDR2 sequences are SGDLS and YYNGEE. J gave up 3 bases and V 4 bases, and 7 bases lay outside the gene matches.

The table lists this clonotype with a few counts. This chain links TRBV5-1 with TRBJ2-2; 11 nucleotides match TRBD2. Trimming at V came to 2 bases and at J to 3 bases, leaving 3 bases not matched to a gene. Germline-derived CDR1 and CDR2 are SGHRS and YFSETQ. CDR3 length: 16 residues. The CDR3 nucleotides are TGCGCCAGCAGCTTCCTAGCGGGAGGTGACACCGGGGAGCTGTTTTTT. This codes for CASSFLAGGDTGELFF.

This clonotype has a handful of counts. The V and J genes are TRBV5-6 and TRBJ1-1; maybe TRBD1 (5 bases). This CDR3 is 13 amino acids long. Looked up from germline, CDR1 is SGHDT and CDR2 is YYEEEE. The ends were cut back, 3 bases at V and 7 bases at J, with 13 bases in the middle. This chain's CDR3 is CASSSPGRLEAFF. As DNA, the CDR3 is TGTGCCAGCAGCTCGCCGGGACGGCTTGAAGCTTTCTTT.

The chain recombines TRBV20-1 with TRBJ2-7; tentatively, D is TRBD1 or TRBD2 (5 bases each). Germline loops: CDR1 DFQATT, CDR2 SNEGSKA (reference sequence). Trimming took off 0 bases at V and 0 bases at J, with 12 bases between the two ends. This CDR3 region has 15 residues. The CDR3 here is CSARDGAGGSYEQYV. CDR3 bases: TGCAGTGCTAGAGATGGGGCGGGCGGCTCCTACGAGCAGTACGTC.

The chain is built from TRBV12-5 and TRBJ2-1, with D hard to call. Trimming stripped 2 bases from V and 3 bases from J, with 11 bases between. CDR1 LGHNT and CDR2 FRNRAP come from the germline V gene. The CDR3 consists of 15 residues. The CDR3 nucleotides are TGTGCTAGTGGTTTGTGGTCGGAGAGCTACAATGAGCAGTTCTTC. Residues: CASGLWSESYNEQFF.

This clonotype has only a few counts. This chain uses TRBV20-1 with TRBJ2-1; the match to TRBD1 covers 9 bases. The CDR3 is made up of 13 amino acids. CDR1 is DFQATT, CDR2 SNEGSKA, per germline (reference sequence). The V and J ends lost 7 bases and 9 bases, in that order; junction bases with no gene match: 10. This CDR3 reads CSVLPTGGGEQFF. The CDR3 DNA sequence: TGCAGTGTCCTCCCAACAGGGGGCGGTGAGCAGTTCTTC.

V is TRBV4-1 and J is TRBJ1-5; maybe TRBD1 (5 bases). V was shortened by 0 bases and J by 5 bases, with 17 bases between the two germline ends. CDR3 length: 17 amino acids. CDR1 and CDR2 (germline): MGHRA, YSYEKL. The DNA of the CDR3 is TGCGCCAGCAGCCAAGATATTAGGCGGGGGAATTATCAGCCCCAGCATTTT. The encoded protein is CASSQDIRRGNYQPQHF.

This rearrangement joins TRBV5-6 to TRBJ1-4; D is uncertain. Trimming removed 4 bases from V and 8 bases from J, with 21 bases in between. Germline CDR1 SGHDT, CDR2 YYEEEE. This CDR3 has 16 residues. This chain's CDR3 is CASSPALTDPPEKLFF. CDR3 nucleotide sequence: TGTGCCAGCAGCCCCGCTCTTACAGATCCCCCAGAAAAACTGTTTTTT.

CDR3 sequence: CASSLGSLYYEQYV. CDR3 bases: TGTGCCAGCAGCCTGGGGTCCCTCTACTACGAGCAGTACGTC. The chain carries TRBV28 and TRBJ2-7; D ambiguous. This CDR3 is built from 14 residues. In germline, CDR1 is MDHEN, CDR2 SYDVKM. Between the trimmed V and J ends, which lost 6 bases and 3 bases, there was a span of 15 bases.

In this sample, this clonotype turned up many times. The J gene is TRBJ2-3, the V gene TRBV29-1, with D possibly TRBD2 on 5 matching bases. V lost 3 bases and J lost 4, with 11 bases in between. This CDR3 contains 13 residues. The germline gives CDR1 SQVTM, CDR2 ANQGSEA. The CDR3 loop reads CSVDEGGADTQYF. In nucleotides, the CDR3 is TGCAGCGTTGACGAGGGTGGTGCAGATACGCAGTATTTT.

V and J are TRBV2 and TRBJ1-1, with D tentatively TRBD1 (6 bases). This CDR3 region has 13 residues. Trimming removed 7 bases from V and 4 bases from J, with 13 bases in between. Germline V CDR1 and CDR2: SNHLY, FYNNEI. The CDR3 reads CASNWDTTTEAFF. CDR3 coding DNA: TGTGCCAGCAATTGGGACACCACCACTGAAGCTTTCTTT.

This clonotype was observed many times. Compared with germline, one end of the junction differs, possibly owing to a read error. This chain connects TRBV5-1 to TRBJ2-5; weak D call: TRBD2 (5 bases). The V gene's germline CDR1 is SGHRS and CDR2 YFSETQ. CDR3 size: 13 residues. The CDR3 loop reads CASSLGGSETQYF. The DNA for the CDR3 is TGTGCCAGCAGCTTAGGAGGATCTGAGACCCAGTACTTC.

At least ten counts were recorded for this clonotype. This rearrangement joins TRBV5-4 to TRBJ2-3, with 9 positions matching TRBD1. Germline CDR1 is SGHNT and CDR2 is YYREEE (reference sequence). V dropped 3 bases and J dropped 3; count of bases not matched to a gene: 5. The CDR3 runs 15 residues. CDR3 in DNA: TGTGCCAGCAGCTCCCGGGACAGGGAGACAGATACGCAGTATTTT. It specifies CASSSRDRETDTQYF.

This rearrangement joins TRBV5-1 to TRBJ1-1, with D perhaps TRBD1 (5 bases). This CDR3 has 14 residues. Germline CDR1 is SGHRS and CDR2 is YFSETQ. The V end lost 5 bases, the J end lost 0 bases, and 11 bases lay between the germline ends. Here the CDR3 reads CASRTDSMNTEAFF. The CDR3 DNA sequence: TGCGCCAGCAGGACAGATTCCATGAACACTGAAGCTTTCTTT.

The chain joins TRBV27 to TRBJ2-5; 8 bases align to TRBD1. Germline-derived CDR1 and CDR2 are MNHEY and SMNVEV (reference sequence). V shed 4 bases, J shed 3 bases, and the junction held 10 bases outside the gene matches. The length of the CDR3 is 16 residues. The CDR3 here is CASSSSPGQVKETQYF. The CDR3 DNA sequence: TGTGCCAGCAGTTCCTCACCGGGACAGGTTAAAGAGACCCAGTACTTC.

This clonotype turned up a few times. This chain links TRBV5-1 with TRBJ2-5; 12 nucleotides line up with TRBD2. V lost 0 bases to trimming and J lost 5 bases; unmatched junction nucleotides: 5. Germline CDR1 SGHRS, CDR2 YFSETQ. The length of the CDR3 is 16 residues. CDR3 bases: TGCGCCAGCAGCTTGGATCGGACTAGCGGGGCGGAGACCCAGTACTTC. It codes for CASSLDRTSGAETQYF.

This clonotype was observed a handful of times. CDR3 in amino acids: CASSAGQGSRTEAFF. Here the CDR3 DNA reads TGTGCCAGCAGCGCTGGACAGGGGTCGCGGACTGAAGCTTTCTTT. The genes are TRBV7-9 and TRBJ1-1, with TRBD1 matching 9 bases. Germline V lookup: CDR1 SEHNR, CDR2 FQNEAQ (reference sequence). J gave up 5 bases and V 5 bases, and 9 bases lay outside the gene matches. This CDR3 has 15 residues.

A few counts support this clonotype. This rearrangement joins TRBV24-1 to TRBJ2-1; 8 bases fit TRBD1. Germline trimming cut 8 bases from V and 2 bases from J; bases unmatched to any gene: 1. The CDR3 spans 13 residues. Germline CDR1 KGHDR, CDR2 SFDVKD. CDR3 sequence reads: CATTDRAYNEQFF. CDR3 coding DNA: TGTGCCACCACGGACAGGGCCTACAATGAGCAGTTCTTC.

This clonotype was counted between two and nine times. The genes are TRBV20-1 and TRBJ2-3; 13 nucleotides match TRBD2. This CDR3 is built from 15 residues. CDR1 and CDR2 from the germline V gene are DFQATT and SNEGSKA (reference sequence). The J segment lost 5 bases and the V segment lost 5 bases, leaving 7 bases of the junction unmatched. The CDR3 DNA sequence: TGCAGTGCTCAGGGACTAGCGGGAAGGGGAGATACGCAGTATTTT. Encoded protein: CSAQGLAGRGDTQYF.

The J gene is TRBJ2-7, the V gene TRBV6-1; 11 bases map to TRBD2. CDR3 length: 14 amino acids. V lost 6 bases and J lost 2; bases outside the gene matches: 3. Germline V gives CDR1 MNHNS, CDR2 SASEGT. Here the CDR3 DNA reads TGTGCCAGCAGAGTAGCGGGAGGGCCCTACGAGCAGTACTTC. It translates to CASRVAGGPYEQYF.

This clonotype appeared many times. The gene calls are TRBV12-3 or TRBV12-4 and TRBJ2-2, with 8 bases that match TRBD2. V shed 6 bases, J shed 1 base, and the junction held 7 bases outside the gene matches. This CDR3 contains 16 residues. This chain's CDR3 is CASSPTGGRNTGELFF. The CDR3, as DNA: TGTGCCAGCAGCCCGACGGGGGGGAGGAACACCGGGGAGCTGTTTTTT.

In this sample, this clonotype turned up a few times. The J gene is TRBJ1-2, the V gene TRBV4-1, with 9 bases aligning to TRBD1. Germline lookup yields CDR1 MGHRA and CDR2 YSYEKL. Germline trimming cut 1 base from V and 5 bases from J; bases unmatched to any gene: 2. The CDR3 length is 14 residues. The CDR3 sequence: CASSQAGTGYGYTF. The CDR3 nucleotides read TGCGCCAGCAGCCAAGCCGGGACAGGGTATGGCTACACCTTC.